The rows below give T cell receptor beta chains drawn from one sample of a study of T-cell memory formation after mild COVID-19. TCRdb ran MiXCR on the 5' RACE reads and lists one entry per CDR3 protein. The data contain about 350,000 distinct CDR3 sequences, roughly 13% of them seen just once; the ten biggest clones take up approximately 21%. Material: PBMCs or a T cell subset sorted from them (not recorded which). The receptors stem from a man younger than 35 who had mild COVID-19 (a few samples of this study predate the infection). Cell type and time point are not known. CDR3s include the opening cysteine and the closing phenylalanine or tryptophan. Size is omitted from some rows. Given values are once, few, many or a class for expanded clones.

V gene | clone size | CDR3 protein
TRBV6-5 | few | CASSTSGTVTEAFF
TRBV27 | few | CASGPGVSYGYTF
TRBV6-2/TRBV6-3 | few | CASKPGGGNEQFF
TRBV4-1 | - | CASSQTGGYSNQPQHF
TRBV11-2 | few | CASRSGGAMIGEQFF
TRBV4-2 | few | CASSQGTGTDEQYF
TRBV6-1 | - | CASSDSGTVGNGYTF
TRBV7-2 | few | CASSLEGANQYF
TRBV29-1 | few | CSVEGQNGGTQYF
TRBV29-1 | - | CSVEDTGSSYEQYF
TRBV4-3 | - | CASSQEGKVAQPLHF
TRBV18 | - | CASSPPQGRLNTEAFF
TRBV4-3 | - | CASSQGGTGVNSPLHF
TRBV10-3 | - | CAISRDREWYGYTF
TRBV7-2 | - | CASSPRNDYEQYF
TRBV4-1 | - | CASSRIGKQGPRSHEAFF
TRBV12-3/TRBV12-4 | - | CASSFGGQGGEKLFF
TRBV15 | - | CATSSWKDLNTEAFF
TRBV6-2/TRBV6-3 | few | CATGRDRNEAFF
TRBV6-5 | - | CASSPRQGYYGYTF
TRBV29-1 | few | CSAVEGAATEAFF
TRBV5-1 | few | CASKRQGDTEAFF
TRBV5-1 | many | CASSLVSGKETQYF
TRBV4-2 | few | CASSQDGGGESVAGELFF
TRBV7-9 | - | CASSSHRTGSNTGELFF
TRBV7-6 | few | CASSLALWETQYF
TRBV7-2 | - | CASKTGITNEKLFF
TRBV2 | - | CASSDSGTQYF
TRBV5-1 | many | CASARGSSETQYF
TRBV4-3 | few | CASSLLVQSGANVLTF
TRBV4-1 | few | CASSQGLAGGPVETQYF
TRBV7-2 | - | CASSLVAESGNTIYF
TRBV7-2 | - | CASSLALIAGGLGTQYF
TRBV15 | - | CATSRAILRTSDQPQHF
TRBV12-3/TRBV12-4 | many | CASSRSNSPLHF
TRBV30 | many | CAWKTGDSLGETQYF
TRBV7-7 | many | CASSPGAGRTGELFF
TRBV5-1 | few | CASSWDSRGDEQFF
TRBV19 | - | CASTNQGGRQGWVNQPQHF
TRBV12-3/TRBV12-4 | - | CASRYTGGYSPLHF
TRBV6-4 | few | CASSDVGFYNEQFF
TRBV7-2 | - | CASSLANQNTEAFF
TRBV12-3/TRBV12-4 | few | CASTPGLRETQYF
TRBV20-1 | - | CSASVSLNTEAFF
TRBV20-1 | few | CSARRTGNSPQFF
TRBV5-1 | - | CASSSRQGSGANVLTF